This T cell receptor beta chain appears in the sequencing data of a study of cytomegalovirus exposure and HLA in healthy donors. As for this clone: Its antigen is undetermined.

Study-level results: The productive fraction for most TCR beta V segments was about 90% or about 30% in an earlier analysis. Per a later analysis, HLA-associated TCR beta chains showed more clonal expansion than other, equally common TCR beta chains.

Both 60 Vbeta primers and 13 Jbeta primers went into the PCR. Produced via immunoSEQ multiplex PCR; TCRdb's table is partial and in-frame only. This sample has about 150,000 clones, with approximately 88% found just once. The receptor's source is a boy aged 2-15 years in good health and CMV-seronegative. Sequencing was done on a sample of PBMCs.

This CDR3 is CAWGGARDTEAFF. For the CDR3, the DNA is TGTGCCTGGGGAGGGGCGCGGGACACTGAAGCTTTCTTT. The V and J genes are TRBV30 and TRBJ1-1; tentative D call: TRBD1 (5 bases). The V and J ends lost 5 bases and 3 bases respectively, with 13 bases between them. CDR1 and CDR2 (germline): GTSNPN, SVGIG (reference sequence). This CDR3 contains 13 residues.